This is a list of T cell receptor beta chains from one sample in a study of siplizumab effects on memory and regulatory T cells. This table comes from immunoSEQ multiplex PCR, and its TCRdb copy is limited to in-frame clones, with some not included. The sample has fewer than 120,000 clones, roughly 92% seen once. Sample: CD4+ T cells sorted from blood. These receptors were collected from a human donor in good health. CDR3s include the opening cysteine and the closing phenylalanine or tryptophan. D genes are given only for firm matches. The size of a clone is reported for some rows only, either as once, few or many, or as a class for expanded clones.

V	D	J	size	DNA	CDR3
TRBV11-2	-	TRBJ2-2	-	TGTGCCAGCAGCTTAGCTGGGAGGAAAAGTCCCGGGGAGCTGTTTTTT	CASSLAGRKSPGELFF
TRBV7-2	TRBD1	TRBJ1-5	-	TGTGCCAGCAGCTTAGAGGGGGCTAGCAATCAGCCCCAGCATTTT	CASSLEGASNQPQHF
TRBV14	TRBD1	TRBJ1-1	-	TGTGCCAGCGCCGAGACAGGGGGCCTGAACACTGAAGCTTTCTTT	CASAETGGLNTEAFF
TRBV7-6	-	TRBJ2-3	few	TGTGCCAGCAGCTTAGCGGGAATTAGCACAGATACGCAGTATTTT	CASSLAGISTDTQYF
TRBV5-1	-	TRBJ2-7	-	TGCGCCAGCAGCTTGGCCTCTAACTACGAGCAGTACTTC	CASSLASNYEQYF
TRBV7-3	-	TRBJ2-3	few	TGTGCCAGCAGCTCATACCTGACAGATACGCAGTATTTT	CASSSYLTDTQYF
TRBV10-3	-	TRBJ2-3	-	TGTGCCATCAGGAAGGGCCTGGGAGTTGTAGATACGCAGTATTTT	CAIRKGLGVVDTQYF
TRBV5-1	-	TRBJ2-2	-	TGCGCCAGCAGCTTGGCCACTCCGGGAGACGGGGAGCTGTTTTTT	CASSLATPGDGELFF
TRBV19	-	TRBJ1-2	-	TGTGCCAGTAGGGTTCTTTTGACAGGCTCCTATGGCTACACCTTC	CASRVLLTGSYGYTF
TRBV9	-	TRBJ2-1	-	TGTGCCAGCAGGCCAACAGGGAGCTCCTACAATGAGCAGTTCTTC	CASRPTGSSYNEQFF
TRBV14	-	TRBJ1-2	-	TGTGCCAGCAGCCAAGGGAGGGGGGACTATGGCTACACCTTC	CASSQGRGDYGYTF
TRBV4-1	TRBD2	TRBJ2-1	-	TGCGCCAGCAGCCAAGGTCTCACTAGCGGGATTAGGGGTGAGCAGTTCTTC	CASSQGLTSGIRGEQFF
TRBV19	-	TRBJ2-4	-	TGTGCCAGTATGCAAATGGGCGCCAAAAACATTCAGTACTTC	CASMQMGAKNIQYF
TRBV5-6	-	TRBJ1-3	-	TGTGCCAGCAGCTCGTACTACAGGGCTGAAGGCACCATATATTTT	CASSSYYRAEGTIYF
TRBV29-1	-	TRBJ2-7	-	TGCAGCGTTGGAACCTACGAGCAGTACTTC	CSVGTYEQYF
TRBV7-2	TRBD2	TRBJ2-1	-	TGTGCCAGCAGCTCCCCCCGGGCTAGCGGGGGAGAGAACAATGAGCAGTTCTTC	CASSSPRASGGENNEQFF
TRBV7-2	-	TRBJ1-2	-	TGTGCCAGCAGCTTAGGGGAAAATTATGGGCCTCTGTCCCTTTATGGCTACACCTTC	CASSLGENYGPLSLYGYTF
TRBV9	TRBD2	TRBJ2-3	-	TGTGCCAGCAGCGACACCCAAACTCTAGCGGGAGGGGCAGATACGCAGTATTTT	CASSDTQTLAGGADTQYF
TRBV5-6	TRBD2	TRBJ2-3	-	TGTGCCAGCAGCCCTGGGGGGAGGGCGCAGTATTTT	CASSPGGRAQYF